These 15 T cell receptor beta chains were all obtained from the same sample, sequenced in a study of blood T cells in healthy people across ages. Using a J-beta primer mix together with a sample-barcoded 5' primer, a second PCR was run for roughly 6 to 11 cycles. Each CDR3 protein is one row after TCRdb ran MiXCR on the 5' RACE reads. The table lists around 800,000 distinct CDR3 sequences, 20% to 30% of them singletons. The sample was also linked to a second study, of T cells of mothers and their children.

The sample consisted of blood. These receptors originate from a boy younger than 18 in good health.

The rearrangement links TRBV5-1 to TRBJ2-1; maybe TRBD2 (6 bases). Trimming stripped 2 bases from V and 0 bases from J, with 15 bases between. This CDR3 contains 17 residues. The germline gives CDR1 SGHRS, CDR2 YFSETQ. CDR3 nucleotide sequence: TGCGCCAGCAGCTTCTCGGGTCGGGGGTTCTCCTACAATGAGCAGTTCTTC. The encoded protein is CASSFSGRGFSYNEQFF.

The V and J genes are TRBV5-1 and TRBJ2-5, with TRBD1 as a possible D gene (5 bases). The CDR3 is 15 residues long. Germline V gives CDR1 SGHRS, CDR2 YFSETQ. Trimming removed 0 bases at V and 0 bases at J, with 9 bases between. The CDR3 nucleotides read TGCGCCAGCAGCTTGGATGCGGACAACCAAGAGACCCAGTACTTC. Translating gives CASSLDADNQETQYF.

The V gene is TRBV2, the J gene TRBJ1-3; the match to TRBD1 covers 12 bases. Unmatched junction bases numbered 3, after V lost 4 bases and J lost 5 bases. CDR3 length: 15 residues. CDR1 and CDR2 from the germline V gene are SNHLY and FYNNEI. Here the CDR3 reads CASSVGTGGRNTIYF. CDR3 coding DNA: TGTGCCAGCAGTGTCGGGACAGGGGGCCGAAACACCATATATTTT.

This clonotype was counted a few times. V and J are TRBV29-1 and TRBJ2-5, with 7 positions matching TRBD1. The length of the CDR3 is 12 residues. Germline V gene lookup returns CDR1 SQVTM and CDR2 ANQGSEA. With V trimmed by 7 bases and J by 7 bases, 9 bases remained unmatched. The CDR3 is CSAGVGGRTQYF. CDR3 bases: TGCAGCGCTGGAGTAGGGGGCCGGACCCAGTACTTC.

J is TRBJ2-7 and V is TRBV7-9, with 7 nucleotides matching TRBD1. V shed 5 bases, J shed 4 bases, and the junction held 17 bases outside the gene matches. From germline, CDR1 is SEHNR and CDR2 FQNEAQ (reference sequence). The CDR3 sequence is 17 residues long. The CDR3 reads CASSPKLGTALHYEQYF. CDR3 DNA sequence: TGTGCCAGCAGCCCGAAGCTCGGGACAGCCCTTCATTACGAGCAGTACTTC.

This clonotype came up many times. The genes are TRBV7-9 and TRBJ2-7, with D perhaps TRBD1 (6 bases). The CDR3 consists of 12 residues. Deletions cut 5 bases from V and 3 bases from J, with 8 bases between. CDR1 SEHNR and CDR2 FQNEAQ come from the germline V gene (reference sequence). The CDR3 DNA reads TGTGCCAGCAGCGCACAGGGCTACGAGCAGTACTTC. Translation: CASSAQGYEQYF.

The gene calls are TRBV14 and TRBJ2-1; D perhaps matches TRBD1 (5 bases). Per the germline V gene, CDR1 is SGHDN and CDR2 is FVKESK. The V gene lost 5 bases and the J gene lost 7 bases, with 21 bases spanning the gap. This CDR3 has 16 residues. The CDR3 coding sequence is TGTGCCAGCAGCGGGCAATATCAGGGCCTTTGGAATGAGCAGTTCTTC. Translating gives CASSGQYQGLWNEQFF.

This clonotype has a handful of counts. V is TRBV12-3 or TRBV12-4 and J is TRBJ2-1; D might be TRBD1 (7 bases). V was clipped by 6 bases and J by 9 bases, with 24 bases between them. CDR3 length: 16 amino acids. The CDR3 coding sequence is TGTGCCAGCAGCCCCACCCGTGGGCAGGGGGGTGGTGAGCAGTTCTTC. This sequence encodes CASSPTRGQGGGEQFF.

V usage is TRBV20-1 and J usage is TRBJ2-1; D call uncertain. CDR3 length: 11 amino acids. The germline V gene encodes CDR1 DFQATT and CDR2 SNEGSKA (reference sequence). The CDR3 DNA reads as TGCAGCCGACGCGGCAACAATGAGCAGTTCTTC. It specifies CSRRGNNEQFF.

This clonotype appeared a few times. This chain connects TRBV20-1 to TRBJ2-6; 10 bases are a match to TRBD1. Germline V gene data show CDR1 as DFQATT and CDR2 as SNEGSKA (reference sequence). The CDR3 runs 17 residues. The ends lost 1 base at V and 0 bases at J; junction bases unmatched: 3. CDR3 protein: CSARVGTGVSGANVLTF. In DNA form, the CDR3 reads TGCAGTGCTAGAGTGGGGACAGGGGTCTCTGGGGCCAACGTCCTGACTTTC.

With respect to this clonotype: Lacking the conserved final phenylalanine or tryptophan, this CDR3 likely reflects a read error. CDR3 DNA: TGCGCCAGCAGCGCCCGGGACAGGGGTTTGGAGACCCAGTACCTC. Amino acid sequence: CASSARDRGLETQYL. The V gene is TRBV5-1, the J gene TRBJ2-5, with 10 nucleotides matching TRBD1. J was trimmed by 5 bases and V by 4 bases; bases with no gene match: 8. Germline lookup yields CDR1 SGHRS and CDR2 YFSETQ. CDR3 size: 15 residues.

The V gene is TRBV12-3 or TRBV12-4, the J gene TRBJ1-2; TRBD1 might be the D (6 bases). The length of the CDR3 is 13 residues. Deletions cut 6 bases from V and 4 bases from J, with 12 bases between. In nucleotides, the CDR3 is TGTGCCAGCAGCGCCGCAGGGGCCTATGGCTACACCTTC. It is translated as CASSAAGAYGYTF.

This chain connects TRBV6-5 to TRBJ1-4, with a possible D match to TRBD1 (6 bases). V lost 6 bases to trimming and J lost 2 bases, with 19 bases between them. The germline gives CDR1 MNHEY, CDR2 SVGAGI. This CDR3 comprises 17 residues. CDR3 sequence reads: CASRTRTGTMTNEKLFF. CDR3 nucleotides: TGTGCCAGCAGAACGCGAACAGGGACGATGACTAATGAAAAACTGTTTTTT.

This sequence joins TRBV29-1 and TRBJ2-1; D uncertain. With 3 bases removed from V and 10 bases from J, the gap between germline ends came to 13 bases. Looked up from germline, CDR1 is SQVTM and CDR2 is ANQGSEA. CDR3 length: 12 amino acids. The chain's CDR3 is CSVDRKDDEQFF. As DNA, the CDR3 is TGCAGCGTTGACAGGAAGGACGACGAGCAGTTCTTC.

Only a few counts were recorded for this clonotype. The chain couples TRBV12-3 or TRBV12-4 to TRBJ1-5, with no clear D. V lost 4 bases and J 7 bases, leaving 5 bases between the germline ends. CDR3 length: 11 residues. The CDR3 is CASSSGQPQHF. CDR3 nucleotide sequence: TGTGCCAGCAGTTCGGGGCAGCCCCAGCATTTT.